This is a list of T cell receptor beta chains from one sample in a study of cytomegalovirus exposure and HLA in healthy donors. Assay: immunoSEQ multiplex PCR; the TCRdb copy retains only in-frame clones and omits some. The table lists fewer than 140,000 clones, over 70% of them singletons, with 2.5% to 3% in the top ten. Sequencing input: PBMCs. The receptors derive from a male donor in good health and CMV-seropositive. The CDR3 runs from the conserved cysteine through the conserved F or W. Fields, in order: CDR3 DNA, CDR3 protein, V gene, clone size, J gene, D gene. The D gene is left open where the match is weak. Not every row has a clone size; where given, it reads once, few, many or a size class.

CDR3nt: TGCAGCGTTACAGGCCGCTCTGGGGCCAACGTCCTGACTTTC
CDR3aa: CSVTGRSGANVLTF
v_gene: TRBV29-1
abundance: -
j_gene: TRBJ2-6
d_gene: -

CDR3nt: TGTGCCAGCAGCTTTTCAGGGGCTGGGCAGCCCCAGCATTTT
CDR3aa: CASSFSGAGQPQHF
v_gene: TRBV7-8
abundance: -
j_gene: TRBJ1-5
d_gene: -

CDR3nt: TGTGCCTGGAGAAGTACAGGGAGGCAGTTCTTC
CDR3aa: CAWRSTGRQFF
v_gene: TRBV30
abundance: few
j_gene: TRBJ2-1
d_gene: -

CDR3nt: TGTGCCAGCAGCTCTCAACTTGAAGCTTTCTTT
CDR3aa: CASSSQLEAFF
v_gene: TRBV13
abundance: -
j_gene: TRBJ1-1
d_gene: -

CDR3nt: TGTGCCACCAGCAGAGTGAGGGGGTCTGGGGCCAACGTCCTGACTTTC
CDR3aa: CATSRVRGSGANVLTF
v_gene: TRBV15
abundance: -
j_gene: TRBJ2-6
d_gene: -

CDR3nt: TGTGCCAGCAGGCTAGCAGTGGCAGCCTACGAGCAGTACTTC
CDR3aa: CASRLAVAAYEQYF
v_gene: TRBV28
abundance: -
j_gene: TRBJ2-7
d_gene: -

CDR3nt: TGTGCCAGCAGTTACGTTGGGGGGGGGTACGAGCAGTACTTC
CDR3aa: CASSYVGGGYEQYF
v_gene: TRBV6-5
abundance: -
j_gene: TRBJ2-7
d_gene: TRBD2

CDR3nt: TGTGCCAGCTCATCAAGGACAGGTCTGAACACTGAAGCTTTCTTT
CDR3aa: CASSSRTGLNTEAFF
v_gene: TRBV18
abundance: once
j_gene: TRBJ1-1
d_gene: TRBD1

CDR3nt: TGTGCCACCAGCAGAGTTTCGGGAGGACTGTACTTC
CDR3aa: CATSRVSGGLYF
v_gene: TRBV15
abundance: -
j_gene: TRBJ2-5
d_gene: TRBD2

CDR3nt: TGTGCCAGCAGCTTACAGGGCGCGAACTACTTC
CDR3aa: CASSLQGANYF
v_gene: TRBV5-6
abundance: -
j_gene: TRBJ1-2
d_gene: -

CDR3nt: TGTGCCAGCAGACTTTGGACAGGGTATGGGTACGAGCAGTACTTC
CDR3aa: CASRLWTGYGYEQYF
v_gene: TRBV28
abundance: -
j_gene: TRBJ2-7
d_gene: TRBD1

CDR3nt: TGTGCCAGCAGCTCCGGGACAGGGGAAGAATCTGGGGCCAACGTCCTGACTTTC
CDR3aa: CASSSGTGEESGANVLTF
v_gene: TRBV5-4
abundance: -
j_gene: TRBJ2-6
d_gene: TRBD1

CDR3nt: TGTGCCATCAGGGGGGACCCGGGACTAGCGGAAGAGACCCAGTACTTC
CDR3aa: CAIRGDPGLAEETQYF
v_gene: TRBV10-3
abundance: few
j_gene: TRBJ2-5
d_gene: TRBD2

CDR3nt: TGTGCCATCAGAGAGAGCGACAGGGCGCTTTTCTACGAGCAGTACTTC
CDR3aa: CAIRESDRALFYEQYF
v_gene: TRBV10-3
abundance: -
j_gene: TRBJ2-7
d_gene: TRBD1

CDR3nt: TGTGCCAGCAGACAGGGGGTTTCTGGCTACACCTTC
CDR3aa: CASRQGVSGYTF
v_gene: TRBV7-9
abundance: -
j_gene: TRBJ1-2
d_gene: TRBD1

CDR3nt: TGTGCCTGGACAGTGCCGGGGACAGGGTCTGAAAAACTGTTTTTT
CDR3aa: CAWTVPGTGSEKLFF
v_gene: TRBV30
abundance: few
j_gene: TRBJ1-4
d_gene: TRBD1